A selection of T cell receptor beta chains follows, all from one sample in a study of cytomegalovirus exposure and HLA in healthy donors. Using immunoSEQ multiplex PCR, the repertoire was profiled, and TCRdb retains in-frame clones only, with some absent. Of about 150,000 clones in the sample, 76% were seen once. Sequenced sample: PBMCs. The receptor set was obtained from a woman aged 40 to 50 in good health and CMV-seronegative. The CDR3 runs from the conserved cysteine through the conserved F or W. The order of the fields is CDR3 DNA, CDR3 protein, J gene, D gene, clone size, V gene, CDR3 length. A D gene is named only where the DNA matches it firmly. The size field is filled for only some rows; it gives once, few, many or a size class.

CDR3 DNA: TGCGCCAGCAAGAAGCAATCTAGCGGCCTCACCGGGGAGCTGTTTTTT
CDR3 protein: CASKKQSSGLTGELFF
J gene: TRBJ2-2
D gene: TRBD2
clone size: -
V gene: TRBV5-1
CDR3 length: 16

CDR3 DNA: TGTGCCAGCAGTTTATGGCGGGCGGCGGTGGGAGAGCAGTACTTC
CDR3 protein: CASSLWRAAVGEQYF
J gene: TRBJ2-7
D gene: -
clone size: -
V gene: TRBV28
CDR3 length: 15

CDR3 DNA: TGCGCCAGCAGCCAGCCGGGACAGGGTTCCAACGAGCAGTACTTC
CDR3 protein: CASSQPGQGSNEQYF
J gene: TRBJ2-7
D gene: TRBD1
clone size: -
V gene: TRBV10-1
CDR3 length: 15

CDR3 DNA: TGTGCCAGTTCCCCGGGACAGGATAGCTCCTACGAGCAGTACTTC
CDR3 protein: CASSPGQDSSYEQYF
J gene: TRBJ2-7
D gene: TRBD1
clone size: -
V gene: TRBV6-5
CDR3 length: 15

CDR3 DNA: TGTGCCAGCAGCTTGGGTTGGGACAGGGTACGAGTCGAGCAGTACTTC
CDR3 protein: CASSLGWDRVRVEQYF
J gene: TRBJ2-7
D gene: TRBD1
clone size: -
V gene: TRBV5-6
CDR3 length: 16

CDR3 DNA: TGTGCCTGGAGTGAGAACAGGAGTCCCCTTACACCCCTCCACTTT
CDR3 protein: CAWSENRSPLTPLHF
J gene: TRBJ1-6
D gene: -
clone size: -
V gene: TRBV30
CDR3 length: 15

CDR3 DNA: TGTGCCAGCAGTGAAGGTGGCCGCGAGCAGTACTTC
CDR3 protein: CASSEGGREQYF
J gene: TRBJ2-7
D gene: -
clone size: -
V gene: TRBV2
CDR3 length: 12

CDR3 DNA: TGTGCCTGGAGTGAGGTCGGGGCGGGAAATACGCAGTATTTT
CDR3 protein: CAWSEVGAGNTQYF
J gene: TRBJ2-3
D gene: -
clone size: -
V gene: TRBV30
CDR3 length: 14

CDR3 DNA: TGTGCCAGCAGAAGCGGGAGCGGCGACGAGCAGTACTTC
CDR3 protein: CASRSGSGDEQYF
J gene: TRBJ2-7
D gene: TRBD2
clone size: -
V gene: TRBV27
CDR3 length: 13

CDR3 DNA: TGTGCCAGCAGTTTAAGCGGGGGCACAGATACGCAGTATTTT
CDR3 protein: CASSLSGGTDTQYF
J gene: TRBJ2-3
D gene: TRBD2
clone size: -
V gene: TRBV28
CDR3 length: 14

CDR3 DNA: TGCGCCAGCAGCTTGGCCCAGACTAGCGGGGGGGCGAGTGGGATCAATGAGCAGTTCTTC
CDR3 protein: CASSLAQTSGGASGINEQFF
J gene: TRBJ2-1
D gene: TRBD2
clone size: -
V gene: TRBV5-1
CDR3 length: 20

CDR3 DNA: TGTGCCAGCAGGTATCGGGACAGGGGTGACGAGCAGTACTTC
CDR3 protein: CASRYRDRGDEQYF
J gene: TRBJ2-7
D gene: TRBD1
clone size: -
V gene: TRBV6-1
CDR3 length: 14

CDR3 DNA: TGTGCCAGCAAAGAGAGATCTAATGAAAAACTGTTTTTT
CDR3 protein: CASKERSNEKLFF
J gene: TRBJ1-4
D gene: -
clone size: once
V gene: TRBV27
CDR3 length: 13

CDR3 DNA: TGCGCCAGCAGCCCGGGACAGGGACTAGCGGGAGTTCAGAGAACCGGGGAGCTGTTTTTT
CDR3 protein: CASSPGQGLAGVQRTGELFF
J gene: TRBJ2-2
D gene: TRBD2
clone size: -
V gene: TRBV5-1
CDR3 length: 20

CDR3 DNA: TGTGCCAGCTCTACAGGGGCCAAGTATGGCTACACCTTC
CDR3 protein: CASSTGAKYGYTF
J gene: TRBJ1-2
D gene: TRBD1
clone size: -
V gene: TRBV18
CDR3 length: 13

CDR3 DNA: TGTGCCAGCCCGATTCTACTTAGCGGGGAGAGCTCCTACAATGAGCAGTTCTTC
CDR3 protein: CASPILLSGESSYNEQFF
J gene: TRBJ2-1
D gene: TRBD2
clone size: -
V gene: TRBV5-8
CDR3 length: 18

CDR3 DNA: TGTGCCAGCAGTGACTCTGGCAGTAACTATGGCTACACCTTC
CDR3 protein: CASSDSGSNYGYTF
J gene: TRBJ1-2
D gene: -
clone size: -
V gene: TRBV6-4
CDR3 length: 14

CDR3 DNA: TGCGCCAGCACGGAGGGGTCCACAGATACGCAGTATTTT
CDR3 protein: CASTEGSTDTQYF
J gene: TRBJ2-3
D gene: -
clone size: -
V gene: TRBV10-1
CDR3 length: 13

CDR3 DNA: TGTGCCAGCAGCTCACTCCGGGACAGGGACAATGAGCAGTTCTTC
CDR3 protein: CASSSLRDRDNEQFF
J gene: TRBJ2-1
D gene: TRBD1
clone size: -
V gene: TRBV11-2
CDR3 length: 15

CDR3 DNA: TGTGCCAGCAGCCGAGACGGGAACTCTGGAAACACCATATATTTT
CDR3 protein: CASSRDGNSGNTIYF
J gene: TRBJ1-3
D gene: -
clone size: -
V gene: TRBV7-9
CDR3 length: 15

CDR3 DNA: TGTGCCAGCAGATACGCCGGGACAGACTATGGCTACACCTTC
CDR3 protein: CASRYAGTDYGYTF
J gene: TRBJ1-2
D gene: TRBD1
clone size: -
V gene: TRBV27
CDR3 length: 14

CDR3 DNA: TGTGCCAGCAGATGGGACAGCGGCTACACCTTC
CDR3 protein: CASRWDSGYTF
J gene: TRBJ1-2
D gene: TRBD1
clone size: -
V gene: TRBV2
CDR3 length: 11

CDR3 DNA: TGTGCCAGCAGCTTACGGGCGGGGGAGACTGAGCAGTTCTTC
CDR3 protein: CASSLRAGETEQFF
J gene: TRBJ2-1
D gene: TRBD2
clone size: -
V gene: TRBV7-9
CDR3 length: 14

CDR3 DNA: TGTGCCAGCAGCTTAGCCCTCACTAGACAAGAGACCCAGTACTTC
CDR3 protein: CASSLALTRQETQYF
J gene: TRBJ2-5
D gene: -
clone size: -
V gene: TRBV7-7
CDR3 length: 15

CDR3 DNA: TGCAGCGTTGACAGGGGATCTGTCCGGGAGACCCAGTACTTC
CDR3 protein: CSVDRGSVRETQYF
J gene: TRBJ2-5
D gene: -
clone size: -
V gene: TRBV29-1
CDR3 length: 14

CDR3 DNA: TGTGCCAGCAGTTACGGGCAGTACAATCAGCCCCAGCATTTT
CDR3 protein: CASSYGQYNQPQHF
J gene: TRBJ1-5
D gene: -
clone size: -
V gene: TRBV6-5
CDR3 length: 14

CDR3 DNA: TGCGCCAGCAGCTTGAGGGGCAGTAATGAAAAACTGTTTTTT
CDR3 protein: CASSLRGSNEKLFF
J gene: TRBJ1-4
D gene: -
clone size: -
V gene: TRBV5-1
CDR3 length: 14

CDR3 DNA: TGTGCCAGCGGGGAGTACGAGCAGTACTTC
CDR3 protein: CASGEYEQYF
J gene: TRBJ2-7
D gene: -
clone size: -
V gene: TRBV6-5
CDR3 length: 10

CDR3 DNA: TGTGCCATCAGTGAGTCGCGGGGGGCAGATACGCAGTATTTT
CDR3 protein: CAISESRGADTQYF
J gene: TRBJ2-3
D gene: TRBD2
clone size: few
V gene: TRBV10-3
CDR3 length: 14

CDR3 DNA: TGTGCCAGCAGCTCTACAGGGTATCGATTGATGAACACTGAAGCTTTCTTT
CDR3 protein: CASSSTGYRLMNTEAFF
J gene: TRBJ1-1
D gene: -
clone size: -
V gene: TRBV11-2
CDR3 length: 17

CDR3 DNA: TGTGCCACCAGCAGAGATTATGACAGCCTAGAAAAACTGTTTTTT
CDR3 protein: CATSRDYDSLEKLFF
J gene: TRBJ1-4
D gene: -
clone size: -
V gene: TRBV15
CDR3 length: 15

CDR3 DNA: TGTGCCAGTACAAAAGACAGGGGTAATGACTATGGCTACACCTTC
CDR3 protein: CASTKDRGNDYGYTF
J gene: TRBJ1-2
D gene: TRBD1
clone size: -
V gene: TRBV19
CDR3 length: 15

CDR3 DNA: TGTGCCAGCAGCTTCGGGACAGGGCTAGATTCACCCCTCCACTTT
CDR3 protein: CASSFGTGLDSPLHF
J gene: TRBJ1-6
D gene: TRBD1
clone size: few
V gene: TRBV7-6
CDR3 length: 15

CDR3 DNA: TGCGCCAGCAGCCATTACAGGGGAACCACGAACACTGAAGCTTTCTTT
CDR3 protein: CASSHYRGTTNTEAFF
J gene: TRBJ1-1
D gene: TRBD1
clone size: -
V gene: TRBV4-1
CDR3 length: 16

CDR3 DNA: TGTGCCAGCTCACACTCAGGGGTCGATCAGCCCCAGCATTTT
CDR3 protein: CASSHSGVDQPQHF
J gene: TRBJ1-5
D gene: -
clone size: few
V gene: TRBV18
CDR3 length: 14

CDR3 DNA: TGTGCCAGCAGTGCCGGGACAGTCTATGGCTACACCTTC
CDR3 protein: CASSAGTVYGYTF
J gene: TRBJ1-2
D gene: TRBD1
clone size: once
V gene: TRBV2
CDR3 length: 13

CDR3 DNA: TGTGCCAGCAGTGAAGCCGCCTCCGGCTCCTACGAGCAGTACTTC
CDR3 protein: CASSEAASGSYEQYF
J gene: TRBJ2-7
D gene: -
clone size: few
V gene: TRBV6-1
CDR3 length: 15

CDR3 DNA: TGTGCCAGCAGTCAACAGGGGGCCAATTCACCCCTCCACTTT
CDR3 protein: CASSQQGANSPLHF
J gene: TRBJ1-6
D gene: TRBD1
clone size: -
V gene: TRBV28
CDR3 length: 14

CDR3 DNA: TGTGCCACCAGCAGGTTTCCCAGGGACACGAGTAATTCACCCCTCCACTTT
CDR3 protein: CATSRFPRDTSNSPLHF
J gene: TRBJ1-6
D gene: -
clone size: -
V gene: TRBV15
CDR3 length: 17

CDR3 DNA: TGTGCCAGCAGCTTAGCGCCCGGGACAGGGAGTGGCTACACCTTC
CDR3 protein: CASSLAPGTGSGYTF
J gene: TRBJ1-2
D gene: TRBD1
clone size: -
V gene: TRBV7-9
CDR3 length: 15

CDR3 DNA: TGTGCCAGCAACCCAGGGGGCGGCTATGGCTACACCTTC
CDR3 protein: CASNPGGGYGYTF
J gene: TRBJ1-2
D gene: TRBD1
clone size: few
V gene: TRBV7-9
CDR3 length: 13

CDR3 DNA: TGTGCCAGCAGTTACTCTGAGAAAGCTTTCTTT
CDR3 protein: CASSYSEKAFF
J gene: TRBJ1-1
D gene: -
clone size: few
V gene: TRBV6-6
CDR3 length: 11

CDR3 DNA: TGTGCCAGCTCACCATCAGGTCTCAATCAGCCCCAGCATTTT
CDR3 protein: CASSPSGLNQPQHF
J gene: TRBJ1-5
D gene: -
clone size: -
V gene: TRBV18
CDR3 length: 14

CDR3 DNA: TGTGCCAGCAGCCTATTCATAGGTACTAATGAAAAACCGTTTTTT
CDR3 protein: CASSLFIGTNEKPFF
J gene: TRBJ1-4
D gene: -
clone size: once
V gene: TRBV5-8
CDR3 length: 15

CDR3 DNA: TGCGCCAGCAGCTCCGGGGACAGGGGGCACAATGAGCAGTTCTTC
CDR3 protein: CASSSGDRGHNEQFF
J gene: TRBJ2-1
D gene: TRBD1
clone size: -
V gene: TRBV5-1
CDR3 length: 15

CDR3 DNA: TGCGCCAGCAGCTTGGATGGGGGGAGCACTGAAGCTTTCTTT
CDR3 protein: CASSLDGGSTEAFF
J gene: TRBJ1-1
D gene: -
clone size: few
V gene: TRBV5-1
CDR3 length: 14

CDR3 DNA: TGTGCCAGCAGCATAGACTGGGCAGATACGCAGTATTTT
CDR3 protein: CASSIDWADTQYF
J gene: TRBJ2-3
D gene: -
clone size: -
V gene: TRBV27
CDR3 length: 13

CDR3 DNA: TGTGCCACCAGCCCAAGGACTGCCTATGGCTACACCTTC
CDR3 protein: CATSPRTAYGYTF
J gene: TRBJ1-2
D gene: -
clone size: -
V gene: TRBV15
CDR3 length: 13

CDR3 DNA: TGTGCCATCAGCCACCCCCCTGCGGGCTACGAGCAGTACTTC
CDR3 protein: CAISHPPAGYEQYF
J gene: TRBJ2-7
D gene: -
clone size: -
V gene: TRBV10-3
CDR3 length: 14

CDR3 DNA: TGTGCTAGTGGTCGCGGGACCCCGGGCGACAATCAGCCCCAGCATTTT
CDR3 protein: CASGRGTPGDNQPQHF
J gene: TRBJ1-5
D gene: -
clone size: once
V gene: TRBV12-5
CDR3 length: 16